This passage covers 30 T cell receptor beta chains from one sample sequenced in a study of T cells in Graves' hyperthyroidism and ophthalmopathy (dated by TCRdb to between 2018 and 2021). Libraries were made using multiplex PCR. The listed sequencing device is Illumina HiSeq 2000. Amplification of TCR beta CDR3 regions was carried out from RNA transcripts. For the first round of RT-PCR on the TCR CDR3, the HTBI primer set was used together with the Qiagen OneStep RT-PCR kit. TCRdb trimmed the raw reads at Q25, called clones with MiXCR and kept productive beta chains. Identical CDR3 proteins give one entry, which carries the most common genes and DNA. The sample table holds fewer than 750,000 distinct CDR3 sequences, of which roughly 15% were seen once. The ten largest make up around 13% of the sample. The sample taken for sequencing was blood. The receptors were sampled from a woman in her fifties or sixties with Graves' ophthalmopathy.

This clonotype was counted between two and nine times. The chain recombines TRBV7-2 with TRBJ2-5; perhaps TRBD1 as D (6 bases). The CDR3 totals 14 residues. Germline-derived CDR1 and CDR2 are SGHTA and FQGNSA. V lost 3 bases and J 2 bases, leaving 10 bases between the germline ends. The CDR3 protein is CASSFRDNQETQYF. CDR3 nucleotides: TGTGCCAGCAGCTTCCGGGACAATCAAGAGACCCAGTACTTC.

As regards this clonotype: A junction end diverges from the germline sequence, so it may reflect a read error. The CDR3 loop reads CAGSGRDRGKVDEQFF. The CDR3 nucleotides are TGTGCCGGCAGTGGCCGGGACAGGGGCAAGGTGGATGAGCAGTTCTTC. The rearrangement joins TRBV6-2 or TRBV6-3 to TRBJ2-1; 10 bases are shared with TRBD1. Germline CDR1 is MNHEY and CDR2 is SVGEGT. This CDR3 spans 16 amino acids.

This clonotype came up once. The chain uses TRBV5-4 and TRBJ2-2, with 8 bases aligning to TRBD1. Germline lookup yields CDR1 SGHNT and CDR2 YYREEE (reference sequence). CDR3 length: 17 amino acids. After removal of 4 bases from V and 4 bases from J, the junction contained 12 bases not matched to a gene. Here the CDR3 DNA reads TGTGCCAGCAGCCCGGGCCCAGGGGGCAGTGGCACCGGGGAGCTGTTTTTT. It encodes CASSPGPGGSGTGELFF.

This sequence joins TRBV7-9 and TRBJ2-1, with 13 positions matching TRBD2. CDR1 is SEHNR and CDR2 is FQNEAQ in the germline V gene (reference sequence). The V and J ends lost 5 bases and 10 bases, in that order; junction bases with no gene match: 8. This CDR3 contains 15 residues. The CDR3 loop is CASSRGLAGRGEQFF. The CDR3 bases are TGTGCCAGCAGCCGGGGACTAGCGGGAAGGGGAGAGCAGTTCTTC.

This clonotype has a count of ten or more. The CDR3 reads CASSLGQKYSNQPQHF. CDR3 nucleotide sequence: TGTGCCAGCAGTTTGGGACAGAAGTATAGCAATCAGCCCCAGCATTTT. V is TRBV12-3 or TRBV12-4 and J is TRBJ1-5; 7 bases align to TRBD1. Losses at the gene ends were 3 bases for V and 0 bases for J; bases not matched to a gene: 5. CDR3 length equals 16 residues.

This clonotype was observed at least ten times. V gene TRBV20-1 combines with J gene TRBJ1-5, with TRBD1 matching 8 bases. The CDR3 consists of 13 residues. Germline-derived CDR1 and CDR2 are DFQATT and SNEGSKA (reference sequence). With 6 bases clipped from V and 6 bases from J, the junction kept 7 bases outside the gene matches. The CDR3 region is CSAKQGVSQPQHF. In DNA form, the CDR3 reads TGCAGTGCAAAACAGGGGGTAAGTCAGCCCCAGCATTTT.

DNA of the CDR3: TGCAGGGCCGTCCCTTCCTACAATGAGCAGTTCTTC. Translation: CRAVPSYNEQFF. The chain uses TRBV20-1 and TRBJ2-1; D not certain. The germline V gene has CDR1 DFQATT and CDR2 SNEGSKA (reference sequence). The CDR3 spans 12 residues.

The chain combines TRBV19 with TRBJ2-4; D is perhaps TRBD2 (5 bases). CDR3 length equals 14 residues. Germline-derived CDR1 and CDR2 are LNHDA and SQIVND (reference sequence). V lost 2 bases to trimming and J lost 8 bases, with 13 bases between them. This CDR3 is CASSIISRRDIQYF. CDR3 bases: TGTGCCAGTAGTATAATCTCCCGGCGGGACATTCAGTACTTC.

This clonotype was seen at least ten times. The chain links TRBV6-2 or TRBV6-3 to TRBJ2-5; D might be TRBD2 (6 bases). The CDR3 runs 14 residues. Per the germline V gene, CDR1 is MNHEY and CDR2 is SVGEGT. V lost 3 bases and J lost 4, with 12 bases in between. CDR3 amino acids: CASSYMGGGETQYF. The CDR3 DNA reads as TGTGCCAGCAGTTATATGGGGGGTGGAGAGACCCAGTACTTC.

The sample holds many counts of this clonotype. The chain combines TRBV12-3 or TRBV12-4 with TRBJ2-3, with D hard to call. Trimming took off 1 base at V and 8 bases at J, with 10 bases between the two ends. This CDR3 region has 13 residues. The CDR3 sequence is CASSLDVTVTQYF. The CDR3 DNA follows: TGTGCCAGCAGTTTAGATGTTACGGTTACGCAGTATTTT.

V and J are TRBV28 and TRBJ1-3; 9 positions agree with TRBD1. Per germline, CDR1 MDHEN and CDR2 SYDVKM. The CDR3 consists of 19 residues. J was trimmed by 0 bases and V by 4 bases; bases with no gene match: 13. This CDR3 is CASSSGTGWEFFSGNTIYF. CDR3 DNA: TGTGCCAGCAGTTCGGGGACAGGGTGGGAATTTTTCTCTGGAAACACCATATATTTT.

This clonotype was counted only a few times. The J gene is TRBJ1-1, the V gene TRBV30; the D is unclear. CDR1 GTSNPN and CDR2 SVGIG come from the germline V gene (reference sequence). This CDR3 spans 13 amino acids. Trimming removed 2 bases at V and 1 base at J, with 8 bases between. The CDR3 nucleotides read TGTGCCTGGAGTTTCAGGCGGAACACTGAAGCTTTCTTT. This gives the protein CAWSFRRNTEAFF.

At least ten counts were recorded for this clonotype. The chain uses TRBV7-2 and TRBJ2-3; no clear D gene. The CDR3 length is 15 residues. V lost 4 bases, J lost 5 bases, and 16 bases lay in between. The germline CDR1 and CDR2 sequences are SGHTA and FQGNSA. DNA of the CDR3: TGTGCCAGCAGCTCCTCCCTTACTCCCGTAGATACGCAGTATTTT. Its translation is CASSSSLTPVDTQYF. Full variable domain (rest looked up from reference TRBV7-2 and TRBJ2-3): GAGVSQSPSNKVTEKGKDVELRCDPISGHTALYWYRQSLGQGLEFLIYFQGNSAPDKSGLPSDRFSAERTGGSVSTLTIQRTQQEDSAVYLCASSSSLTPVDTQYFGPGTRLTVL.

The V call is TRBV7-3, the J call TRBJ2-5; 10 bases map to TRBD2. Per germline, CDR1 SGHTA and CDR2 FQGTGA. The CDR3 covers 17 residues. The trim removed 2 bases at V and 1 base at J, leaving 7 bases unmatched. The CDR3 DNA reads TGTGCCAGCAGCTTACCTATAGCGGGAGGACTCCAAGAGACCCAGTACTTC. It encodes CASSLPIAGGLQETQYF.

This clonotype was picked up many times. This chain joins TRBV5-5 and TRBJ2-2; 9 nucleotides match TRBD1. Unmatched junction bases numbered 1, after V lost 1 base and J lost 0 bases. In germline, CDR1 is SGHKS, CDR2 YYEKEE (reference sequence). CDR3 size: 16 residues. The CDR3: CASSLTGGTNTGELFF. DNA for the CDR3: TGTGCCAGCAGCTTGACAGGGGGCACGAACACCGGGGAGCTGTTTTTT. Looking up the rest from reference TRBV5-5 and TRBJ2-2 gives the full variable domain: DAGVTQSPTHLIKTRGQQVTLRCSPISGHKSVSWYQQVLGQGPQFIFQYYEKEERGRGNFPDRFSARQFPNYSSELNVNALLLGDSALYLCASSLTGGTNTGELFFGEGSRLTVL.

This clonotype was recorded at least ten times. The J gene is TRBJ2-7, the V gene TRBV12-3 or TRBV12-4; 10 bases match TRBD2. J was trimmed by 3 bases and V by 4 bases; bases with no gene match: 6. The CDR3 is made up of 15 amino acids. The CDR3: CASSSTSGNYYEQYF. Here the CDR3 DNA reads TGTGCCAGCAGTTCTACTAGCGGGAACTACTACGAGCAGTACTTC.

The rearrangement uses TRBV12-3 or TRBV12-4 and TRBJ2-7; the D gene could be TRBD1 or TRBD2 (6 bases each). The CDR3 length is 14 residues. The V gene lost 2 bases and the J gene lost 3 bases, with 11 bases spanning the gap. The DNA for the CDR3 is TGTGCCAGCAGTTTAAGGGGGGCCGACTACGAGCAGTACTTC. Translating it yields CASSLRGADYEQYF.

The chain recombines TRBV4-3 with TRBJ2-6; D is unresolved. The V gene's germline CDR1 is LGHNA and CDR2 YSLEER. CDR3 length: 15 residues. Trimming removed 2 bases from V and 1 base from J, with 6 bases in between. DNA of the CDR3: TGCGCCAGCAGCCAAAGAATATCTGGGGCCAACGTCCTGACTTTC. Amino acid sequence: CASSQRISGANVLTF.

This clonotype occurred many times. The genes are TRBV7-2 and TRBJ2-7; 8 bases are shared with TRBD2. Trimming took 5 bases from V and 2 from J; bases not matched to a gene: 5. This CDR3 spans 14 amino acids. Per germline, CDR1 SGHTA and CDR2 FQGNSA. The CDR3 bases are TGTGCCAGCAGCCCTCGAGCGGGAGCCTACGAGCAGTACTTC. This translates into CASSPRAGAYEQYF.

This clonotype was seen at least ten times. The chain has TRBV13 and TRBJ1-1; D is ambiguous. The V end was cut by 1 base, the J end by 0 bases, with 9 bases between. Germline-derived CDR1 and CDR2 are PRHDT and FYEKMQ (reference sequence). CDR3 length: 15 residues. The chain's CDR3 is CASSLVTALNTEAFF. In DNA, the CDR3 is TGTGCCAGCAGCTTAGTGACCGCATTGAACACTGAAGCTTTCTTT.

This clonotype was picked up a small number of times. The V gene is TRBV19, the J gene TRBJ2-4; D not resolved. Per germline, CDR1 LNHDA and CDR2 SQIVND (reference sequence). V gave up 4 bases and J gave up 0 bases, with 10 bases separating them. CDR3 size: 15 residues. CDR3 region: CASSKTVLAKNIQYF. CDR3 nucleotide sequence: TGTGCCAGTAGTAAGACGGTACTAGCCAAAAACATTCAGTACTTC.

In this sample, this clonotype turned up many times. This chain connects TRBV12-3 or TRBV12-4 to TRBJ2-7; D not resolved. With 3 bases removed from V and 3 bases from J, the gap between germline ends came to 12 bases. The CDR3 sequence is 14 residues long. The CDR3 DNA is TGTGCCAGCAGTTTCAAACAGCTGCGCTACGAGCAGTACTTC. This codes for CASSFKQLRYEQYF.

The genes are TRBV19 and TRBJ2-3, with 10 bases identical to TRBD2. Germline CDR1 is LNHDA and CDR2 is SQIVND (reference sequence). The trim removed 8 bases at V and 0 bases at J, leaving 5 bases unmatched. CDR3 size: 15 residues. CDR3 sequence (DNA): TGTGCCAGTGGACTAGCGGCCACTAGCACAGATACGCAGTATTTT. Its protein is CASGLAATSTDTQYF.

The chain couples TRBV29-1 to TRBJ2-6; no firm D call. Germline loops: CDR1 SQVTM, CDR2 ANQGSEA. The CDR3 has 15 residues. The ends were cut back, 4 bases at V and 0 bases at J, with 10 bases in the middle. The CDR3: CSVAQLSSGANVLTF. CDR3 DNA sequence: TGCAGCGTTGCACAGTTAAGCTCTGGGGCCAACGTCCTGACTTTC.

This clonotype was picked up many times. The V gene is TRBV5-6, the J gene TRBJ1-2; D not certain. V shed 4 bases and J shed 4 bases, with 14 bases lying between them. The germline CDR1 and CDR2 sequences are SGHDT and YYEEEE. This CDR3 has 14 residues. Written as DNA, the CDR3 is TGTGCCAGCAGCCTGGGCCAGGTGCGCTATGGCTACACCTTC. Residues: CASSLGQVRYGYTF.

V and J are TRBV20-1 and TRBJ2-1, with TRBD2 as a possible D gene (6 bases). CDR1 is DFQATT, CDR2 SNEGSKA, per germline (reference sequence). The ends were cut back, 2 bases at V and 2 bases at J, with 10 bases in the middle. The length of the CDR3 is 14 residues. The CDR3 spells CSARSGSPYNEQFF. The CDR3, as DNA: TGCAGTGCTAGAAGCGGGTCCCCCTACAATGAGCAGTTCTTC.

This clonotype was recorded at least ten times. The chain uses TRBV24-1 and TRBJ2-3; 10 bases fit TRBD2. The CDR3 extends over 16 amino acids. Trimming took 4 bases from V and 4 from J; bases not matched to a gene: 7. Germline-derived CDR1 and CDR2 are KGHDR and SFDVKD. The CDR3, as DNA: TGTGCCACCAGTGACCGTAGCGGGAGGAGCCCAGATACGCAGTATTTT. This sequence encodes CATSDRSGRSPDTQYF.

The sample holds many counts of this clonotype. The chain's CDR3 is CASSYPDASYRANQPQHF. The DNA of the CDR3 is TGTGCCAGCAGTTATCCGGACGCGTCCTACAGGGCCAATCAGCCCCAGCATTTT. The J gene is TRBJ1-5, the V gene TRBV6-2 or TRBV6-3, with D perhaps TRBD1 (6 bases). Germline V gene sequence: CDR1 MNHEY, CDR2 SVGEGT. Trimming cost V 3 bases and J 3 bases, with 21 bases left between them. The CDR3 length is 18 residues.

V gene TRBV15 combines with J gene TRBJ2-7, with D possibly called TRBD1 or TRBD2 (6 bases each). CDR3 size: 16 residues. In germline, CDR1 is LNHNV, CDR2 YYDKDF (reference sequence). The V and J ends lost 2 bases and 2 bases respectively, with 16 bases between them. In nucleotides, the CDR3 is TGTGCCACCAGCAGAATCCGGGGGCTAGCCGCCTACGAGCAGTACTTC. This codes for CATSRIRGLAAYEQYF.

The chain recombines TRBV9 with TRBJ2-6; tentatively, D is TRBD1 (6 bases). The V end lost 3 bases, the J end lost 3 bases, and 10 bases lay between the germline ends. CDR1 and CDR2 from the germline V gene are SGDLS and YYNGEE. The CDR3 totals 15 residues. Here the CDR3 DNA reads TGTGCCAGCAGCGCGGGGACACTTGGGGCCAACGTCCTGACTTTC. As protein: CASSAGTLGANVLTF. Using reference TRBV9 and TRBJ2-6 for the parts outside the CDR3, the full variable domain is DSGVTQTPKHLITATGQRVTLRCSPRSGDLSVYWYQQSLDQGLQFLIQYYNGEERAKGNILERFSAQQFPDLHSELNLSSLELGDSALYFCASSAGTLGANVLTFGAGSRLTVL.